This T cell receptor beta chain stems from a study of CD8 T cells in ankylosing spondylitis. The study's findings and limits: Previous work reported some of these motif variants in the synovial fluid and blood of reactive arthritis. Reports say disease-linked clones showed up significantly more in matched ankylosing spondylitis synovial fluid. Characteristic, it appeared, of ankylosing spondylitis blood was a TCR beta motif of eight highly homologous variants.

TCRdb analysed the 5' RACE reads with MiXCR anew, one entry per CDR3 protein. The profile shows roughly 64,000 distinct CDR3 sequences, roughly 6.2% of them singletons. From germline, CDR1 is MDHEN and CDR2 SYDVKM. The CDR3 contains 14 residues. Trimming removed 2 bases at V and 6 bases at J, with 13 bases between. This clonotype was seen only a few times. Its antigen remains unidentified. Sequencing used synovial fluid, either unsorted or a sorted T cell fraction (not recorded which). This receptor was obtained from a male donor with ankylosing spondylitis. The chain uses TRBV28 and TRBJ1-2; a possible D gene is TRBD1 (5 bases). The CDR3 region has the DNA TGTGCCAGCAGTTTAGAGGGGTATCGGGATGGCTACACCTTC. Translation: CASSLEGYRDGYTF.